These T cell receptor beta chains were read from a single sample in a study of cytomegalovirus exposure and HLA in healthy donors. Clones were read by immunoSEQ multiplex PCR, and TCRdb kept only the in-frame ones, dropping some. The table shows under 250,000 clones, with 60% to 80% occurring only once. Sequencing used PBMCs. These receptors were collected from a male donor in good health and CMV-seronegative. Both conserved end residues are trimmed from each CDR3. Part of the rows lack a size; the others show once, few, many or a class for expanded clones.

V	size	J	CDR3
TRBV10-3	-	TRBJ2-7	AISVGGQGYEQY
TRBV28	-	TRBJ2-7	ASSIQGYEQY
TRBV28	-	TRBJ2-1	ASTRRGAVKDNEQF
TRBV5-1	-	TRBJ2-4	ASSLETSGKNIQY
TRBV2	-	TRBJ2-2	AGRRPGTSGNTGELF
TRBV2	-	TRBJ1-2	ASSERRTGPAGYT
TRBV11-1	-	TRBJ1-1	ASSPTLNTEAF
TRBV13	-	TRBJ2-7	ASSLGSGRGNEQY
TRBV6-5	-	TRBJ2-4	ASSSQAAKNIQY
TRBV11-1	-	TRBJ2-7	ASSPYRGQSGEQY
TRBV6-1	few	TRBJ1-4	ASSVTGEKLF
TRBV4-1	-	TRBJ2-3	ASSQAAARGTDTQY
TRBV30	few	TRBJ1-4	AWSPRDRGNEKLF
TRBV27	-	TRBJ1-2	ASSSPGQGYYGYT